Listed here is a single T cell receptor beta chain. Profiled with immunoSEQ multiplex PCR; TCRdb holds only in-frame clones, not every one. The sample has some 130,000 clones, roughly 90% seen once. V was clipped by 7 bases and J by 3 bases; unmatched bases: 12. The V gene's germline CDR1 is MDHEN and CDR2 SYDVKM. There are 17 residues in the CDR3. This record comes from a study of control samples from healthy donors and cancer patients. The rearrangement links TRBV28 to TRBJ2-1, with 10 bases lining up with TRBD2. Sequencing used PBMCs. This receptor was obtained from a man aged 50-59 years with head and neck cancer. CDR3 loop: CASIPRSGRGVYNEQFF. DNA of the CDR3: TGTGCCAGCATCCCTCGGAGCGGGAGGGGGGTCTACAATGAGCAGTTCTTC.